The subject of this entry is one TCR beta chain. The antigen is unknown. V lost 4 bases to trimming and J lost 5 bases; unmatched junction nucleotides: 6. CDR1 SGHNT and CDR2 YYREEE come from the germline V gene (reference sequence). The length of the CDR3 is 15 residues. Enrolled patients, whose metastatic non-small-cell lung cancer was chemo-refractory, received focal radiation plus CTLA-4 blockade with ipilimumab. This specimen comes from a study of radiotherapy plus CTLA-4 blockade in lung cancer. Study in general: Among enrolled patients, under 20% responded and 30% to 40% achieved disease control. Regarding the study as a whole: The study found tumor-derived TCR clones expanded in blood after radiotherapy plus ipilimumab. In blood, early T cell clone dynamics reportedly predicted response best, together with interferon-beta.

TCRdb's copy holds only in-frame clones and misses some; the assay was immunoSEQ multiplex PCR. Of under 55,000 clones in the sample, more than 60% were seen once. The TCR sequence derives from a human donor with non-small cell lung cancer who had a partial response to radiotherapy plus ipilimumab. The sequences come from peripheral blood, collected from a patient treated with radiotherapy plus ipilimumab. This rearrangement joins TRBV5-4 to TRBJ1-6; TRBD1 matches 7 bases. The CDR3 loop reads CASSPGTANNSPLHF. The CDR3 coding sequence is TGTGCCAGCAGCCCAGGGACAGCCAATAATTCACCCCTCCACTTT.